Shown below are 14 T cell receptor beta chains from a single sample sequenced in a study of T cell responses to AZD1222 COVID-19 vaccine. Using immunoSEQ multiplex PCR, the repertoire was profiled, and TCRdb retains in-frame clones only, with some absent. The table includes 120,000 to 150,000 clones, about 93% detected once. This sample comprised peripheral blood, obtained on day 0 of AZD1222 vaccination. The receptor source for this set is an adult in good health.

In nucleotides, the CDR3 is TGTGCCAGCAGCTTGGCCGAGGGGAACTATGGCTACACCTTC. Protein sequence: CASSLAEGNYGYTF. The chain employs TRBV5-5 and TRBJ1-2; a possible D gene is TRBD1 (5 bases). V dropped 0 bases and J dropped 2 bases, with 8 bases sitting between them. Germline V gene sequence: CDR1 SGHKS, CDR2 YYEKEE (reference sequence). The CDR3 runs 14 residues.

This sequence joins TRBV11-3 and TRBJ2-7; a weak D match, TRBD1 (7 bases). Germline-derived CDR1 and CDR2 are SGHNT and YENEEA. The CDR3 is 14 amino acids. V was clipped by 5 bases and J by 5 bases, with 16 bases between them. The DNA for the CDR3 is TGTGCCAGCAGCCCCCGACAGGGAGGTAACGAGCAGTACTTC. Its protein is CASSPRQGGNEQYF.

The chain is built from TRBV5-8 and TRBJ1-5; maybe TRBD1 (5 bases). The CDR3 runs 15 residues. V was pared by 4 bases and J by 5 bases, with 16 bases between. Germline CDR1 and CDR2: SGHTS and YDEGEE. The CDR3 bases are TGTGCCAGCAGCATAACAGGTTTTCCGCATCAGCCCCAGCATTTT. It is translated as CASSITGFPHQPQHF.

The rearrangement links TRBV6-2 or TRBV6-3 to TRBJ2-7; no firm D call. There are 13 residues in the CDR3. V was cut by 6 bases and J by 7 bases, with 16 bases left in between. Per germline, CDR1 MNHEY and CDR2 SVGEGT. CDR3: CASSRGQEWEQYF. CDR3 DNA: TGTGCCAGCAGCCGCGGCCAGGAGTGGGAGCAGTACTTC.

The J gene is TRBJ2-2, the V gene TRBV4-2; 7 nucleotides line up with TRBD2. The germline gives CDR1 LGHNA, CDR2 YNFKEQ. Unmatched junction bases numbered 9, after V lost 4 bases and J lost 4 bases. This CDR3 has 16 amino acids. CDR3 bases: TGTGCCAGCAGCCTGAACGCGGGAGTATCCACCGGGGAGCTGTTTTTT. Amino acids: CASSLNAGVSTGELFF.

V gene TRBV7-9 combines with J gene TRBJ1-4; 9 bases fit TRBD1. The germline gives CDR1 SEHNR, CDR2 FQNEAQ (reference sequence). The CDR3 is made up of 15 amino acids. V shed 8 bases and J 3 bases; nucleotides not matched to a gene: 7. DNA of the CDR3: TGTGCCAGCGCCGGCGGGGACAGGGCTAATGAAAAACTGTTTTTT. Translation gives CASAGGDRANEKLFF.

This clone showed up just once. This sequence joins TRBV6-2 or TRBV6-3 and TRBJ1-6; a possible D gene is TRBD1 (5 bases). CDR1 MNHEY and CDR2 SVGEGT come from the germline V gene. The CDR3 spans 14 residues. V gave up 4 bases and J gave up 5 bases, with 9 bases separating them. CDR3 nucleotides: TGTGCCAGCAGTTCACGGGGGGATAATTCACCCCTCCACTTT. It yields the protein CASSSRGDNSPLHF.

This chain links TRBV7-2 with TRBJ1-2; a weak D match, TRBD1 (5 bases). In germline, CDR1 is SGHTA, CDR2 FQGNSA. Trimming took 5 bases from V and 4 from J, leaving 14 bases between them. The CDR3 sequence is 14 residues long. The CDR3 protein is CASSPSGTPYGYTF. For the CDR3, the DNA is TGTGCCAGCAGCCCTTCAGGGACCCCCTATGGCTACACCTTC.

The chain is built from TRBV12-3 or TRBV12-4 and TRBJ1-5, with 7 bases aligning to TRBD1. Losses at the gene ends were 6 bases for V and 6 bases for J; bases not matched to a gene: 5. The CDR3 has 13 amino acids. CDR3 residues: CASSSGGSQPQHF. CDR3 sequence (DNA): TGTGCCAGCAGCTCAGGGGGGAGTCAGCCCCAGCATTTT.

The chain joins TRBV7-3 to TRBJ2-1, with 8 bases fitting TRBD2. The germline V gene encodes CDR1 SGHTA and CDR2 FQGTGA. The CDR3 is 16 amino acids. Losses at the gene ends were 1 base for V and 2 bases for J; bases not matched to a gene: 4. CDR3 sequence (DNA): TGTGCCAGCAGCTTAATAAGCGGGAGCGCCTACAATGAGCAGTTCTTC. Amino acids: CASSLISGSAYNEQFF. Supplemented by reference TRBV7-3 and TRBJ2-1, the full variable domain reads GAGVSQTPSNKVTEKGKYVELRCDPISGHTALYWYRQSLGQGPEFLIYFQGTGAADDSGLPNDRFFAVRPEGSVSTLKIQRTERGDSAVYLCASSLISGSAYNEQFFGPGTRLTVL.

V is TRBV6-9 and J is TRBJ2-7, with TRBD2 matching over 12 bases. CDR1 and CDR2 (germline): MNHGY, SVAAGI. Losses at the gene ends were 0 bases for V and 1 base for J; bases not matched to a gene: 10. The CDR3 extends over 19 amino acids. The CDR3 is CASSYSGERLAGGSYEQYF. The DNA of the CDR3 is TGTGCCAGCAGTTATTCGGGGGAGAGGCTAGCGGGAGGGTCCTACGAGCAGTACTTC.

The gene calls are TRBV5-6 and TRBJ1-2; D gene ambiguous. Per germline, CDR1 SGHDT and CDR2 YYEEEE. This CDR3 is 11 amino acids long. V lost 1 base and J lost 3, with 1 base in between. The CDR3 DNA follows: TGTGCCAGCAGCTTGTACTATGGCTACACCTTC. Its translation is CASSLYYGYTF.

This clone turned up a few times. V and J are TRBV6-1 and TRBJ2-1; no clear D gene. The CDR3 covers 14 residues. Germline CDR1 MNHNS, CDR2 SASEGT. V lost 1 base to trimming and J lost 0 bases, with 4 bases between them. CDR3 nucleotides: TGTGCCAGCAGTGAAGATGTCTCCTACAATGAGCAGTTCTTC. Amino acid sequence: CASSEDVSYNEQFF.

This rearrangement joins TRBV11-1 to TRBJ2-3, with 8 positions matching TRBD2. The CDR3 contains 16 residues. V was clipped by 5 bases and J by 3 bases; unmatched bases: 10. Germline V CDR1 and CDR2: SGHAT, FQDESV (reference sequence). CDR3 in DNA: TGTGCCAGCAGCCATCACATTAGCGGGACAACAGATACGCAGTATTTT. It yields the protein CASSHHISGTTDTQYF. Together with reference TRBV11-1 and TRBJ2-3, the CDR3 gives the full variable domain: EAEVAQSPRYKITEKSQAVAFWCDPISGHATLYWYRQILGQGPELLVQFQDESVVDDSQLPKDRFSAERLKGVDSTLKIQPAELGDSAMYLCASSHHISGTTDTQYFGPGTRLTVL.